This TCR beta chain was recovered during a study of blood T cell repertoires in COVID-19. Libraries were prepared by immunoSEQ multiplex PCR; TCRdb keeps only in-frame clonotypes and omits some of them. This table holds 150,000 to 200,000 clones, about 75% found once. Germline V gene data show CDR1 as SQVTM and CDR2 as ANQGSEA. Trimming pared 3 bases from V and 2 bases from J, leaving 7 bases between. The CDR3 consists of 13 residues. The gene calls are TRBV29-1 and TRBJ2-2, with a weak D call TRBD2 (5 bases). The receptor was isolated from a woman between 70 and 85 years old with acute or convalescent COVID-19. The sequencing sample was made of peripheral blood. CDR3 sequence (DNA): TGCAGCGTTGATAGCGCTAACACCGGGGAGCTGTTTTTT. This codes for CSVDSANTGELFF.